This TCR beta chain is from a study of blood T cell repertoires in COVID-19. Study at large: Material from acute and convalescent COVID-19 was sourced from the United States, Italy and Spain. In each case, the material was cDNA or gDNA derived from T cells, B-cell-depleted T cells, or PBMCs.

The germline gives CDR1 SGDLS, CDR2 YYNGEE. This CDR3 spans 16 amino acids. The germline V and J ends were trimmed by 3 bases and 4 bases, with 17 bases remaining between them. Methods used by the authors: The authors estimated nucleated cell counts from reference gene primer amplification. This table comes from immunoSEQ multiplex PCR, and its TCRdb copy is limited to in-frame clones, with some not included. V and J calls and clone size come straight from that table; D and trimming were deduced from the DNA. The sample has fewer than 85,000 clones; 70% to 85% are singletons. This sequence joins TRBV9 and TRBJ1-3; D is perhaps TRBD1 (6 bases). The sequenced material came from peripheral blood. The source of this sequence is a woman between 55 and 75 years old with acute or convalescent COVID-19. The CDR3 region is CASSAPGGHSGNTIYF. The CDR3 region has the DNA TGTGCCAGCAGCGCCCCCGGGGGGCATTCGGGAAACACCATATATTTT.